This T cell receptor beta chain was observed in a study of blood T cell repertoires in COVID-19. Across the study: COVID-19 samples, acute and convalescent, were from the United States, Italy and Spain.

Cohorts were based on clinical histories the participants reported. The CDR3 runs to 13 residues. The V end was cut by 6 bases, the J end by 2 bases, with 9 bases between. The germline gives CDR1 KGHSH, CDR2 LQKENI. Using immunoSEQ multiplex PCR, the repertoire was profiled, and TCRdb retains in-frame clones only, with some absent. The sample shows hundreds of thousands of clones, around 90% of them seen only once. The chain links TRBV18 to TRBJ2-3, with TRBD2 as a possible D gene (5 bases). This TCR was sampled from a woman in her twenties or thirties who had recovered from COVID-19. Material for sequencing was PBMCs or T cells enriched from blood (not recorded which). The CDR3 protein is CASSTGYTDTQYF. The CDR3 nucleotides read TGTGCCAGCTCGACGGGGTACACAGATACGCAGTATTTT.